The next 7 T cell receptor beta chains were all read from a single sample in a study of OX40 agonist ivuxolimab in advanced cancers. Clones were read by immunoSEQ multiplex PCR, and TCRdb kept only the in-frame ones, dropping some. The data show around 12,000 clones, with more than 75% seen just once and around 47% held by the top ten. The material sequenced was CD4+ or CD8+ T cells sorted from blood, taken in a trial of the OX40 agonist ivuxolimab. The receptor set was obtained from an adult with an advanced solid tumor such as melanoma, head and neck, liver or kidney cancer.

The rearrangement links TRBV5-1 to TRBJ1-5; D possibly corresponds to TRBD1 (5 bases). With 4 bases removed from V and 2 bases from J, the gap between germline ends came to 13 bases. The CDR3 loop spans 15 amino acids. The germline gives CDR1 SGHRS, CDR2 YFSETQ. The CDR3 DNA reads as TGCGCCAGCAGCCCGGACACTCTTGGCAATCAGCCCCAGCATTTT. This gives the protein CASSPDTLGNQPQHF.

This chain links TRBV7-3 with TRBJ2-1; D is perhaps TRBD1 (6 bases). V was pared by 5 bases and J by 4 bases, with 18 bases between. Looked up from germline, CDR1 is SGHTA and CDR2 is FQGTGA. The CDR3 extends over 16 amino acids. In nucleotides, the CDR3 is TGTGCCAGCAGCCCCACCCGGGACACCAGATACAATGAGCAGTTCTTC. Protein: CASSPTRDTRYNEQFF.

The chain uses TRBV2 and TRBJ2-3; D may be TRBD2 (5 bases). CDR1 is SNHLY, CDR2 FYNNEI, per germline. The ends were cut back, 1 base at V and 6 bases at J, with 11 bases in the middle. This CDR3 comprises 14 residues. As DNA, the CDR3 is TGTGCCAGCAGTGAAGGGAGGACTTTCGATACGCAGTATTTT. Its protein product is CASSEGRTFDTQYF.

To note about this clone: The junction does not match germline at one end; this may be a read error. The V gene is TRBV13, the J gene TRBJ2-7; 9 bases fit TRBD2. Germline CDR1 PRHDT, CDR2 FYEKMQ (reference sequence). The CDR3 covers 12 residues. The CDR3 coding sequence is TGTGCCAGCAGCTTGGGCAGACTAGCGGCTTGTTTC. This encodes CASSLGRLAACF.

This chain joins TRBV4-3 and TRBJ2-1; D possibly corresponds to TRBD1 (6 bases). V dropped 0 bases and J dropped 2 bases, with 14 bases sitting between them. The germline V gene has CDR1 LGHNA and CDR2 YSLEER. The CDR3 contains 17 residues. Here the CDR3 reads CASSQEGAGDPYNEQFF. DNA for the CDR3: TGCGCCAGCAGCCAAGAGGGTGCAGGGGACCCCTACAATGAGCAGTTCTTC.

This chain joins TRBV19 and TRBJ2-7; tentatively, D is TRBD1 (6 bases). This CDR3 comprises 14 residues. V lost 4 bases to trimming and J lost 3 bases, with 13 bases between them. Germline V gene lookup returns CDR1 LNHDA and CDR2 SQIVND (reference sequence). The chain's CDR3 is CASSTGDKFYEQYF. In nucleotides, the CDR3 is TGTGCCAGTAGTACCGGGGACAAATTCTACGAGCAGTACTTC. The entire variable domain, with the rest obtained from reference TRBV19 and TRBJ2-7, is as follows: DGGITQSPKYLFRKEGQNVTLSCEQNLNHDAMYWYRQDPGQGLRLIYYSQIVNDFQKGDIAEGYSVSREKKESFPLTVTSAQKNPTAFYLCASSTGDKFYEQYFGPGTRLTVT.

V is TRBV5-4 and J is TRBJ2-1; tentative D call: TRBD2 (6 bases). The CDR3 totals 13 residues. Germline CDR1 SGHNT, CDR2 YYREEE (reference sequence). V was pared by 4 bases and J by 6 bases, with 11 bases between. The CDR3 coding sequence is TGTGCCAGCAGCCCCCCGGGACTCAATGAGCAGTTCTTC. This codes for CASSPPGLNEQFF.